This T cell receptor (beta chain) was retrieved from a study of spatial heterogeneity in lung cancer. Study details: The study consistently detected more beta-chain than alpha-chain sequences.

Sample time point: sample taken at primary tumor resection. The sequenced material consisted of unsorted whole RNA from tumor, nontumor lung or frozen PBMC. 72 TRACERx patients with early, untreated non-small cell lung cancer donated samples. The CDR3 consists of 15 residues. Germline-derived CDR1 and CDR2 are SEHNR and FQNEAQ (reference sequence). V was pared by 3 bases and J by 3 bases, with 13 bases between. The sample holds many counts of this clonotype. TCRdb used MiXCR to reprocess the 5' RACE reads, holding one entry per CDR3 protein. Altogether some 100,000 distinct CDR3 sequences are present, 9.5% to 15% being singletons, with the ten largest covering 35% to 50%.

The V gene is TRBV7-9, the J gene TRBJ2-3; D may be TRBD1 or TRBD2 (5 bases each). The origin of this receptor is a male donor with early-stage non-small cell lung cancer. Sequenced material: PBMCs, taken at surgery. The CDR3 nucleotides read TGTGCCAGCAGCTTGGATTGGGGGATAACAGATACGCAGTATTTT. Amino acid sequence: CASSLDWGITDTQYF.